This T cell receptor (beta chain) was recovered during a study of shared clonotypes between healthy human individuals. The naive CD8 population came from CD45RO-negative cells selected for CCR7, without terminally differentiated effector memory CD45RA+ cells. Trimming pared 5 bases from V and 0 bases from J, leaving 5 bases between. Germline CDR1 SGHTA, CDR2 FQGNSA. The CDR3 has 13 amino acids. Using immunoSEQ multiplex PCR, the repertoire was profiled, and TCRdb retains in-frame clones only, with some absent. Of 2 million to 2.5 million clones listed, about 95% are singletons. The source of this sequence is a young man in good health. The chain joins TRBV7-2 to TRBJ2-1; D unresolved. Sequencing input: naive CD8+ T cells sorted from blood. The CDR3 nucleotides read TGTGCCAGCAGCCCTAGCTCCTACAATGAGCAGTTCTTC. This sequence encodes CASSPSSYNEQFF.